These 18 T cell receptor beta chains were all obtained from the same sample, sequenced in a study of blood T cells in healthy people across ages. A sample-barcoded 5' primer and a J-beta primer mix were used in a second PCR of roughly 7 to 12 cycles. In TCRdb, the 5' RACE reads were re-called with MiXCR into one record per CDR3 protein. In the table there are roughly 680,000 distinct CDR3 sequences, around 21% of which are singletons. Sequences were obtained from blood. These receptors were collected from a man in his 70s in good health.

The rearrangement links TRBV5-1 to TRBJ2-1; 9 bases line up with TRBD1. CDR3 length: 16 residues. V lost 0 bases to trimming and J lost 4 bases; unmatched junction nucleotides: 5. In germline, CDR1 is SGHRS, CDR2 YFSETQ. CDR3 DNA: TGCGCCAGCAGCTTGGGGACAGGGGTTCGGTACAATGAGCAGTTCTTC. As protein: CASSLGTGVRYNEQFF.

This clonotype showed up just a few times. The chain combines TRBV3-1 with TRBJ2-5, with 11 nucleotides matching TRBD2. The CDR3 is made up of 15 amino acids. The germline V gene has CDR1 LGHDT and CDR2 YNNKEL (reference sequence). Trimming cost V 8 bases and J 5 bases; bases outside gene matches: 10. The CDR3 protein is CASSETSGARETQYF. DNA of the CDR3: TGTGCCAGCTCCGAGACTAGCGGGGCGCGGGAGACCCAGTACTTC.

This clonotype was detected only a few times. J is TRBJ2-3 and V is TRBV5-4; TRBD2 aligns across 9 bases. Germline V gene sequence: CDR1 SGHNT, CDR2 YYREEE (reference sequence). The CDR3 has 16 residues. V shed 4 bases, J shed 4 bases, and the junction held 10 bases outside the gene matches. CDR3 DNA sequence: TGTGCCAGCAGCCCTGGTCAGCGGGAGGTCGCAGATACGCAGTATTTT. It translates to CASSPGQREVADTQYF.

This chain's CDR3 is CASSFKGEGANVLTF. CDR3 nucleotide sequence: TGCGCCAGCAGCTTTAAAGGGGAAGGGGCCAACGTCCTGACTTTC. The rearrangement joins TRBV5-1 to TRBJ2-6; a possible D gene is TRBD1 (5 bases). V lost 2 bases, J lost 4 bases, and 10 bases lay in between. Germline assignment: CDR1 SGHRS and CDR2 YFSETQ. The CDR3 is made up of 15 amino acids.

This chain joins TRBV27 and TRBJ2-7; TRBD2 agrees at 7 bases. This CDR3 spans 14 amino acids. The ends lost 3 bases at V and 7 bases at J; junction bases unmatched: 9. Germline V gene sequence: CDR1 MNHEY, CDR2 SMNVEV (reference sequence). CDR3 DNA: TGTGCCAGCAGTTTGTTTGCGGGAGAGAGGGAGCAGTACTTC. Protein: CASSLFAGEREQYF.

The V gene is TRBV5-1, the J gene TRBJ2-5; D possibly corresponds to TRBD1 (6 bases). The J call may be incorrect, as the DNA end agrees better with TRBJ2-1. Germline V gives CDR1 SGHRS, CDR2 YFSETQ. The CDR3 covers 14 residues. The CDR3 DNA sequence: TGCGCCAGCAGCTTGGCCGACCACAGGGTTGGGCAGTTCTTC. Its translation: CASSLADHRVGQFF.

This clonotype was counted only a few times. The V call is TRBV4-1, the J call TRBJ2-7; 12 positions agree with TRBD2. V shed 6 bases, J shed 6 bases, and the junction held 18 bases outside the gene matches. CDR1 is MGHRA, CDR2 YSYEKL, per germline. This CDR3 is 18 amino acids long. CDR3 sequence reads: CASSFRDRRLAGDTEQYF. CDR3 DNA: TGCGCCAGCAGTTTTCGGGACAGAAGACTAGCGGGAGATACCGAGCAGTACTTC.

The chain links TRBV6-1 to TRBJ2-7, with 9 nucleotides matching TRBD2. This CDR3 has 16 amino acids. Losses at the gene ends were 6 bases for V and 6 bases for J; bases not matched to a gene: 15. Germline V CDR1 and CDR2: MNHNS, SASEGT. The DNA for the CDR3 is TGTGCCAGCAGGCTGATAGGGCTAGCGGGACTCGGCGAGCAGTACTTC. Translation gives CASRLIGLAGLGEQYF.

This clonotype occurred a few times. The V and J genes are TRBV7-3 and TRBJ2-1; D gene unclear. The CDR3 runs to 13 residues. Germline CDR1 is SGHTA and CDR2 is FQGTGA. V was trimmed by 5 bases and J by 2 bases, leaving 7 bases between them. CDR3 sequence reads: CASSVTPYNEQFF. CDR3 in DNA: TGTGCCAGCAGCGTGACCCCCTACAATGAGCAGTTCTTC.

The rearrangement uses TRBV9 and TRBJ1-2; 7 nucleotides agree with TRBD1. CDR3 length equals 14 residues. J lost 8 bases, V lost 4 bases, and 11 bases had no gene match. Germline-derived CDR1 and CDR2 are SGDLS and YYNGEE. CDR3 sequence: CASSPHQDRLGYTF. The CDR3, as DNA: TGTGCCAGCAGCCCCCATCAGGACAGGCTCGGCTACACCTTC.

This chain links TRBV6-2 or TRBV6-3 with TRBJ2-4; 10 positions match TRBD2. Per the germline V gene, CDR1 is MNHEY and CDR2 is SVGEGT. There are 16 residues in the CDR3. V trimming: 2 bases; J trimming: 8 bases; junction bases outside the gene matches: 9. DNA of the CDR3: TGTGCCAGCAGTTACCTAGCGGGAGCCCCAAGGGACATTCAGTACTTC. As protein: CASSYLAGAPRDIQYF.

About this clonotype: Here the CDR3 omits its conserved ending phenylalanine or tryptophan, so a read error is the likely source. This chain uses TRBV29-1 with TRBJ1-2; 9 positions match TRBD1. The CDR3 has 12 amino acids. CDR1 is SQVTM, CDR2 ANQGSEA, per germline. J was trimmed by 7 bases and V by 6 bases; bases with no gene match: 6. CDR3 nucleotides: TGCAGCGTCGACCGGGACAGGGTTGGCTACACCCTC. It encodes CSVDRDRVGYTL.

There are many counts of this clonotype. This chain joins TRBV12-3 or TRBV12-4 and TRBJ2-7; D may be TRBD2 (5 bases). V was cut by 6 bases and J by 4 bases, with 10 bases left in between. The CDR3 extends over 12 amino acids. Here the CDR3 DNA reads TGTGCCAGCAGCACTCGGGGATACGAGCAGTACTTC. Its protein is CASSTRGYEQYF.

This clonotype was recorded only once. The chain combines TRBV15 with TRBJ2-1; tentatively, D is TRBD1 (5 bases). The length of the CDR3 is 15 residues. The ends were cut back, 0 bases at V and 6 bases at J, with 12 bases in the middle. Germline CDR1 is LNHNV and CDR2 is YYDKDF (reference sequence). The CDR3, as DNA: TGTGCCACCAGCAGAGACATTGCAGGGTCCAATGAGCAGTTCTTC. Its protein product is CATSRDIAGSNEQFF.

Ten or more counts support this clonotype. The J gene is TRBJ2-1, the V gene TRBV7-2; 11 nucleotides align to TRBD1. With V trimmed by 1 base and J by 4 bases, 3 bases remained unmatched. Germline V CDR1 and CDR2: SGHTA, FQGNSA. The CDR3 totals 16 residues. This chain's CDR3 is CASSLVGTGGYNEQFF. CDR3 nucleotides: TGTGCCAGCAGCTTAGTAGGGACAGGGGGATACAATGAGCAGTTCTTC.

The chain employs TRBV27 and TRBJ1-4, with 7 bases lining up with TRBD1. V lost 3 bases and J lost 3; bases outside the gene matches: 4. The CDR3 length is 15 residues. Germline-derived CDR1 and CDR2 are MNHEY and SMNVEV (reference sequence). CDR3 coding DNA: TGTGCCAGCAGTTTCGGAGACAGGGCTAATGAAAAACTGTTTTTT. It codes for CASSFGDRANEKLFF.

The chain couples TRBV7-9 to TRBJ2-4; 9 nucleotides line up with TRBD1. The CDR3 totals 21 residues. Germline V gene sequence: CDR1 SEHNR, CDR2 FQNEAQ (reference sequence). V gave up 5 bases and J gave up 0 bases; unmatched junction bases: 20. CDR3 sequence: CASSPRDRDTPTLIAKNIQYF. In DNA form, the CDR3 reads TGTGCCAGCAGCCCCCGGGACAGGGACACCCCAACCCTTATAGCCAAAAACATTCAGTACTTC.

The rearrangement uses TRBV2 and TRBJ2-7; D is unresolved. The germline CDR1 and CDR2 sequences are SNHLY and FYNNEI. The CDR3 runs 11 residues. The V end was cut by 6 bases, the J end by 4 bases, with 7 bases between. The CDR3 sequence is CASSARYEQYF. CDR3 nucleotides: TGTGCCAGCAGCGCCCGTTACGAGCAGTACTTC.